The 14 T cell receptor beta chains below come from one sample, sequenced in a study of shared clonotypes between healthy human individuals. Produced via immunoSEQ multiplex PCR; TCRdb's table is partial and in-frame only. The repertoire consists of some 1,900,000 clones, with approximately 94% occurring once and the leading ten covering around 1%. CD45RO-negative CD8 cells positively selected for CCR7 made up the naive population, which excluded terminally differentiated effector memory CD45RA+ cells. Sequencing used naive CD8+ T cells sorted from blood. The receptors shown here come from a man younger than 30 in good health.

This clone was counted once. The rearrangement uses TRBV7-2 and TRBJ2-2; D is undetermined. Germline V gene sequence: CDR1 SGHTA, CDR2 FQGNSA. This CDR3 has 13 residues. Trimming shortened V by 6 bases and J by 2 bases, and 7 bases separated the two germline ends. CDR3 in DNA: TGTGCCAGCAGTCTCATCAACACCGGGGAGCTGTTTTTT. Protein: CASSLINTGELFF.

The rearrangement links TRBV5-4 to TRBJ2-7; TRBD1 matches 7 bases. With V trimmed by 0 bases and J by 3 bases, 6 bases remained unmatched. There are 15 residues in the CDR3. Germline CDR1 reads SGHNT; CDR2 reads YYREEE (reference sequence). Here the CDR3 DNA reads TGTGCCAGCAGCTTGGGGGACAGCAACTTCTACGAGCAGTACTTC. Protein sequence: CASSLGDSNFYEQYF.

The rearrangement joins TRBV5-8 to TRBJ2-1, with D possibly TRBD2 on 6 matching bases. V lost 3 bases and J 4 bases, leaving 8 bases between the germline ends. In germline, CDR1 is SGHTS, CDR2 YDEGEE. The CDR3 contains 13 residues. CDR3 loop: CASSSGGYNEQFF. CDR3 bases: TGTGCCAGCAGCTCCGGGGGTTACAATGAGCAGTTCTTC.

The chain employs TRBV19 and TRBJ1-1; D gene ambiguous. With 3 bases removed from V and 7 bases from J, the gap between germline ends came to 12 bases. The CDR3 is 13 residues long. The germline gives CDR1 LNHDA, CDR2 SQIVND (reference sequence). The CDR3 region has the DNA TGTGCCAGTAGTATTGAGAGGTTTGGTGAAGCTTTCTTT. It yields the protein CASSIERFGEAFF.

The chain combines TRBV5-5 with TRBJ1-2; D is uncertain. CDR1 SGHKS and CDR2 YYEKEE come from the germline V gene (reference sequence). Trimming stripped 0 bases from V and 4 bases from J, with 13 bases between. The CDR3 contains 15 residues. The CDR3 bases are TGTGCCAGCAGCTTGGAACTCCAGACCTTCTATGGCTACACCTTC. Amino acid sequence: CASSLELQTFYGYTF.

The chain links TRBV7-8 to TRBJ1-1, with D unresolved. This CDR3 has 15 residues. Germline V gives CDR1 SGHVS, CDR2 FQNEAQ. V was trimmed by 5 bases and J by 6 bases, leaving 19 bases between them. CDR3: CASSHYTGPESEAFF. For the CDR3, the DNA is TGTGCCAGCAGCCACTACACGGGTCCCGAATCTGAAGCTTTCTTT.

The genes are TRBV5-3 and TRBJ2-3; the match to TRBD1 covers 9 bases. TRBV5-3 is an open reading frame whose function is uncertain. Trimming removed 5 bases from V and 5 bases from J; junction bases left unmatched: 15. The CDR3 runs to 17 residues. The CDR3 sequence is CARSSLRDRERGDTQYF. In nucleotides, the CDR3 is TGTGCCAGAAGTTCTCTCCGGGACAGGGAGAGAGGAGATACGCAGTATTTT.

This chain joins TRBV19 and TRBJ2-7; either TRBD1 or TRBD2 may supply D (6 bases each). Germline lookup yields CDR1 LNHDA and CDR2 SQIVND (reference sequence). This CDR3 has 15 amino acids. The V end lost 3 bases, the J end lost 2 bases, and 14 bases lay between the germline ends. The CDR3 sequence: CASSMNRGTPYEQYF. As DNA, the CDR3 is TGTGCCAGTAGTATGAATCGGGGGACACCCTACGAGCAGTACTTC.

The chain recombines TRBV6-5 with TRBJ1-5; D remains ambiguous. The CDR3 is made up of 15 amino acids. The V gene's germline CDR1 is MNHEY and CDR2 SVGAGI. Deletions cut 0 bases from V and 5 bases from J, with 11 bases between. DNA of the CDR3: TGTGCCAGCAGTTACTCGATACAAAGCGATCAGCCCCAGCATTTT. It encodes CASSYSIQSDQPQHF.

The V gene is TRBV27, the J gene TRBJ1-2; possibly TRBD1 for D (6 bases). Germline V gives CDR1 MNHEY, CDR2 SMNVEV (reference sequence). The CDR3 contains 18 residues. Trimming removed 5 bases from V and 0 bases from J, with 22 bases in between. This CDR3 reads CASSQNRVPALANYGYTF. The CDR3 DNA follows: TGTGCCAGCAGTCAAAACAGGGTTCCAGCCTTAGCTAACTATGGCTACACCTTC.

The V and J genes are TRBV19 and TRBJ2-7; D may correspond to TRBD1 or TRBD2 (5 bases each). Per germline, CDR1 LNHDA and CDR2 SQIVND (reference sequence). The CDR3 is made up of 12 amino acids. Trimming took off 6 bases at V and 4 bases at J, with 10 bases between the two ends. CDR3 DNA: TGTGCCAGTAGAGGGGACGGATACGAGCAGTACTTC. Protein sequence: CASRGDGYEQYF.

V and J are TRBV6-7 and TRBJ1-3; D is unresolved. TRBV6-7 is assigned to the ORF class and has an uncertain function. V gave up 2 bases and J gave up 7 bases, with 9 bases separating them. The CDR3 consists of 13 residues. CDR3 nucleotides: TGTGCCAGCAGTTACCCCCTACGGAACACCATATATTTT. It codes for CASSYPLRNTIYF.

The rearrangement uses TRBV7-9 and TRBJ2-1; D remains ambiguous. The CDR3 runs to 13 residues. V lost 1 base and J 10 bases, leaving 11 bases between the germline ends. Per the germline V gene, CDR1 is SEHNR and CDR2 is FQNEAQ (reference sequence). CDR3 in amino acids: CASSLGGSGEQFF. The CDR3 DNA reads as TGTGCCAGCAGCTTAGGGGGATCCGGCGAGCAGTTCTTC.

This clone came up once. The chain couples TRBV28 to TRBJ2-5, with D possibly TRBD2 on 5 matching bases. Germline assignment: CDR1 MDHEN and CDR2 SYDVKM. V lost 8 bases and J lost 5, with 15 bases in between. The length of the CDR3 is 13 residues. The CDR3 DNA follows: TGTGCCAGCCGAGGGTTCGGGGTCGAGACCCAGTACTTC. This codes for CASRGFGVETQYF.